This T cell receptor beta chain was retrieved from a study of vaccination and CD4 T cells after COVID-19. Whole-study context: Six male and four female convalescents took part, two of them Hispanic. Post-COVID draws followed diagnosis by a median about 100 days (range 35 to 161). Treatment of control cultures consisted of a CEFX pool, an HIV-1 Nef pool, or no peptide.

V shed 0 bases and J shed 2 bases, with 6 bases lying between them. The CDR3 is 14 amino acids. CDR1 and CDR2 (germline): KGHDR, SFDVKD. Cultured CD4+ T-cell DNA underwent Oncomine TCR Beta short-read sequencing. TCRdb itself ran the PCR reads through MiXCR, one entry per CDR3 protein. This sample has 13,000 or so distinct CDR3 sequences, with around 29% found just once. Comment on this clonotype: The antigen is unknown.

The treatment was: approximately 9-day PBMC culture with coronavirus spike peptide pools or control peptides (ViraFEST assay). The material was CD4+ T cells from blood, cultured in vitro, obtained before SARS-CoV-2 vaccination. The V and J genes are TRBV24-1 and TRBJ1-2, with a tentative D call TRBD1 (5 bases). The clonotype was recovered from a human donor who received a COVID-19 vaccine. CDR3 DNA sequence: TGTGCCACCAGTGATTTGAGACAGAACTATGGCTACACCTTC. This gives the protein CATSDLRQNYGYTF.